The rows below give T cell receptor beta chains drawn from one sample of a study of cytomegalovirus exposure and HLA in healthy donors. The repertoire was sequenced with immunoSEQ multiplex PCR; TCRdb's copy has only in-frame clones and lacks some. This repertoire shows some 200,000 clones, 70% to 85% found once; its top ten account for approximately 0.62%. Sequences were obtained from PBMCs. These receptor sequences come from a woman aged 40 to 50 in good health and CMV-seronegative. CDR3s include the opening cysteine and the closing phenylalanine or tryptophan. Fields, in order: J gene, D gene, V gene, CDR3 protein. The D gene is left open where the match is weak.

TRBJ2-5,NA,TRBV25-1,CASSNTETRYF
TRBJ1-5,NA,TRBV19,CASSPTNQPQHF
TRBJ1-1,NA,TRBV6-4,CASSLRQWEAEAFF
TRBJ1-2,NA,TRBV10-3,CAISAGDYGYTF
TRBJ1-5,TRBD1,TRBV27,CASSLSTGYQPQHF
TRBJ2-2,NA,TRBV5-4,CASSLGAANTGELFF
TRBJ2-1,NA,TRBV2,CASSELGGVHYEQFF
TRBJ1-1,NA,TRBV5-6,CASSRPTGNTEAFF
TRBJ2-2,TRBD1,TRBV7-3,CASSARGDRGSGELFF
TRBJ1-2,TRBD1,TRBV25-1,CASSESLTGSYGYTF
TRBJ1-2,TRBD1,TRBV6-5,CASTPQRRDSYGYTF
TRBJ2-6,NA,TRBV5-3,CARSFSGSGANVLTF
TRBJ1-1,NA,TRBV28,CASTLQRNTEAFF
TRBJ1-6,TRBD1,TRBV6-6,CASSQGAALLHSPLHF
TRBJ2-1,TRBD2,TRBV30,CAWRGGLALSSYNEQFF
TRBJ2-2,TRBD1,TRBV6-1,CASSGGQGTVNTGELFF
TRBJ2-1,TRBD1,TRBV27,CASRQGNGFNEQFF